This TCR beta chain was documented in a study of blood T cell repertoires in COVID-19. At the level of the study: From T cells, B-cell-depleted T cells, or PBMCs came the material, which was cDNA or gDNA.

The protocol was immunoSEQ multiplex PCR, while the TCRdb copy is restricted to in-frame clones and leaves out a portion. The sample holds approximately 100,000 clones; more than 85% are singletons and the top ten take 0.97%. CDR3 length: 14 amino acids. The trim removed 6 bases at V and 7 bases at J, leaving 9 bases unmatched. CDR1 is SNHLY, CDR2 FYNNEI, per germline. This chain uses TRBV2 with TRBJ2-1; 7 nucleotides agree with TRBD2. Sequencing was done on a sample of peripheral blood. The clonotype originates from a man in his fifties or sixties with acute or convalescent COVID-19. CDR3 bases: TGTGCCAGCAGGCTGCTAGCGGCCCTAAATGAGCAGTTCTTC. It is translated as CASRLLAALNEQFF.